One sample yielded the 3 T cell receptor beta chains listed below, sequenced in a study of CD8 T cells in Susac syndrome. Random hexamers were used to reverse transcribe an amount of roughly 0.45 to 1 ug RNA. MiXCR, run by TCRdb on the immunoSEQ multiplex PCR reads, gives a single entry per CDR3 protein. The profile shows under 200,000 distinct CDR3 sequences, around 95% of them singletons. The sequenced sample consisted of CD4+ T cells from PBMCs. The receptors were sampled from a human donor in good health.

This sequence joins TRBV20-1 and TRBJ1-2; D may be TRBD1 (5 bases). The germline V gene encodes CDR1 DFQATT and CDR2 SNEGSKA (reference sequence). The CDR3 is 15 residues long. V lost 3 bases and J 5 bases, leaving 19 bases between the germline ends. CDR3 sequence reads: CSARALGDFEYGYTF. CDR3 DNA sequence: TGCAGTGCTAGGGCTCTAGGGGATTTTGAGTATGGCTACACCTTC.

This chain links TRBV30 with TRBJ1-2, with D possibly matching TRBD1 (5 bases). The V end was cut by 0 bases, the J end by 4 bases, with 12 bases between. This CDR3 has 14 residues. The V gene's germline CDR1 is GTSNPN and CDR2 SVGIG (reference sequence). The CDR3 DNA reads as TGTGCCTGGAGTGTAGGGGCAGCCTCCTATGGCTACACCTTC. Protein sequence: CAWSVGAASYGYTF.

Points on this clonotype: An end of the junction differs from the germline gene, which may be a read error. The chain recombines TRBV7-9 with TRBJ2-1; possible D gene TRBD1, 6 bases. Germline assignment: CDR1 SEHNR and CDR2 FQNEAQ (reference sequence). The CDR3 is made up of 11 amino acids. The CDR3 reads CASSPRDTRLF. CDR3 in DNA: TGTGCCAGCAGCCCTCGGGACACTCGGCTCTTC.